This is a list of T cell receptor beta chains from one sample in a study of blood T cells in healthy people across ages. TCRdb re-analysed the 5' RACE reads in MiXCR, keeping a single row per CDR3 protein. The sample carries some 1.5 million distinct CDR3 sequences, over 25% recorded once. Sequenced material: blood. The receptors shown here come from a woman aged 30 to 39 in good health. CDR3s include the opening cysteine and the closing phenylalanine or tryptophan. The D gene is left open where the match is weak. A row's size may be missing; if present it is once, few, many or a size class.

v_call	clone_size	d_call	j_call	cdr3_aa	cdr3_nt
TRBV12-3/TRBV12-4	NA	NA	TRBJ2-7	CASTSQGGAFLNEQYF	TGTGCCAGCACCTCCCAGGGGGGGGCATTCTTGAACGAGCAGTACTTC
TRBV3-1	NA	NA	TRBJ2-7	CASSRTWDGGSYEQYF	TGTGCCAGCAGCCGCACCTGGGATGGGGGCTCCTACGAGCAGTACTTC
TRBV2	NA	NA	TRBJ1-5	CASSDQGYKPQHF	TGTGCCAGCAGTGATCAGGGGTATAAGCCCCAGCATTTT
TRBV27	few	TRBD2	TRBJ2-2	CASQSGGADTGELFF	TGTGCCAGCCAGAGCGGGGGGGCGGACACCGGGGAGCTGTTTTTT
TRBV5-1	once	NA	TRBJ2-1	CASSSAVFPSMGTEQFF	TGCGCCAGCAGCTCGGCCGTTTTCCCATCCATGGGGACTGAGCAGTTCTTC
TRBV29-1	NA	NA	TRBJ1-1	CSVERGSNTEAFF	TGCAGCGTTGAACGTGGGTCTAATACTGAAGCTTTCTTT
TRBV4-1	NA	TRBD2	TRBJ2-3	CASSQGLGTSGTIDTQYF	TGCGCCAGCAGCCAAGGCCTTGGGACTAGCGGTACCATAGATACGCAGTATTTT
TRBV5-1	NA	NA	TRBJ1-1	CASSLSRYDTEAFF	TGCGCCAGCAGCTTATCGAGGTACGACACTGAAGCTTTCTTT
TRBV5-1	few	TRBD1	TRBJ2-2	CASSEGQASAGELFF	TGCGCCAGCAGCGAGGGACAGGCTTCAGCCGGGGAGCTGTTTTTT
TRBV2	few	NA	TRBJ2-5	CASMPGLQETQYF	TGTGCCAGCATGCCGGGACTGCAAGAGACCCAGTACTTC
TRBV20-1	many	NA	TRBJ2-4	CSARIAAQAPDIQYF	TGCAGTGCTAGGATTGCGGCTCAGGCCCCAGACATTCAGTACTTC
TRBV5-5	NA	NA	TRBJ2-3	CASSLEEGRNTQYF	TGTGCCAGCAGCTTGGAGGAAGGGAGGAATACGCAGTATTTT
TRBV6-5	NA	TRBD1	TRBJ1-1	CATCDRENTEAFF	TGTGCCACCTGTGACAGGGAGAACACTGAAGCTTTCTTT
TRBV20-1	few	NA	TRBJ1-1	CSARAGGALNTEAFF	TGCAGTGCTAGAGCAGGAGGTGCCCTGAACACTGAAGCTTTCTTT
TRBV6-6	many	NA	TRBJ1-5	CASGVDGGRNQPQHF	TGTGCCAGCGGCGTGGATGGTGGAAGGAATCAGCCCCAGCATTTT
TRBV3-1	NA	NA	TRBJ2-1	CASSLHLTDAGSYNEQFF	TGTGCCAGCAGCCTCCACTTGACCGATGCCGGCTCCTACAATGAGCAGTTCTTC
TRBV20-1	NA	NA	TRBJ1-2	CSARFPNGVGYGYTF	TGCAGTGCTAGGTTCCCCAATGGGGTGGGCTATGGCTACACCTTC
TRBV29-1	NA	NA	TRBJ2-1	CCVRREEQFF	TGCTGCGTTCGCAGGGAAGAGCAGTTCTTC
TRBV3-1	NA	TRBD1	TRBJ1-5	CASSLTTGGGQPRHF	TGTGCCAGCAGCCTCACTACAGGGGGAGGTCAGCCCCGGCATTTT
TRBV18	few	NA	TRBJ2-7	CASSPSQGNNEQYF	TGTGCCAGCTCACCCTCTCAGGGAAATAACGAGCAGTACTTC
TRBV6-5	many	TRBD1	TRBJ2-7	CASSLGQGAGLQYF	TGTGCCAGCAGCCTCGGACAGGGGGCGGGACTGCAGTACTTC
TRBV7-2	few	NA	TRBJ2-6	CASTPGGGLSGANVLTF	TGTGCCAGCACCCCTGGGGGGGGCCTCTCTGGGGCCAACGTCCTGACTTTC
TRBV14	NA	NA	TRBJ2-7	CASSQGWGDYEQYF	TGTGCCAGCAGCCAAGGGTGGGGAGACTACGAGCAGTACTTC
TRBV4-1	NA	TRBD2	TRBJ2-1	CASSQTGLAGNNEQFF	TGCGCCAGCAGCCAAACGGGACTAGCGGGGAACAATGAGCAGTTCTTC
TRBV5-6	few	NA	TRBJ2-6	CASSFRGHSGANVLTF	TGTGCCAGCAGCTTCAGGGGCCACTCTGGGGCCAACGTCCTGACTTTC
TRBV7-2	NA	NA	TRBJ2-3	CASSLTAPPTDTQYF	TGTGCCAGCAGCCTGACCGCTCCCCCCACAGATACGCAGTATTTT
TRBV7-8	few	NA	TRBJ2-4	CASSPPGDVWSLAKNIQYF	TGTGCCAGCAGCCCCCCGGGGGACGTCTGGTCCTTAGCCAAAAACATTCAGTACTTC
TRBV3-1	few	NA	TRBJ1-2	CASSQRQQANYGYTF	TGTGCCAGCAGCCAGAGACAGCAAGCTAACTATGGCTACACCTTC
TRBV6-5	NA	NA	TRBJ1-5	CASSYGEILGGPSNQPQHF	TGTGCCAGCAGTTACGGTGAGATCCTGGGGGGACCTAGCAATCAGCCCCAGCATTTT
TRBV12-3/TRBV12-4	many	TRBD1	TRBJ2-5	CASSPRGPPGQYF	TGTGCCAGCAGTCCTAGGGGGCCCCCTGGGCAGTACTTC
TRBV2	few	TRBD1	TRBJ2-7	CASSERDSNYEQYF	TGTGCCAGCAGTGAAAGGGACAGTAATTACGAGCAGTACTTC
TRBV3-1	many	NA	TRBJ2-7	CASRAGGITYEQYF	TGTGCCAGCAGGGCCGGAGGAATTACCTACGAGCAGTACTTC
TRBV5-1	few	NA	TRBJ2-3	CASSLLAGLLTDTQYF	TGCGCCAGCAGCCTCCTGGCCGGACTCCTAACAGATACGCAGTATTTT
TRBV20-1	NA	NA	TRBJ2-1	CSAGKGGRITYNGQFF	TGCAGTGCTGGAAAGGGGGGCCGAATAACCTACAATGGGCAGTTCTTC
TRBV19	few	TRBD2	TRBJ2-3	CASRILAGGTDTQYF	TGTGCCAGTAGGATATTAGCGGGAGGCACAGATACGCAGTATTTT
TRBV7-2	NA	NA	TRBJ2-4	CASSLVSRGELAKSIQYF	TGTGCCAGCAGCTTAGTTAGTAGGGGAGAGTTAGCCAAAAGCATTCAGTATTTC
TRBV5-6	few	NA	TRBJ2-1	CASSFSRPYNEQFF	TGTGCCAGCAGCTTTTCCAGGCCCTACAATGAGCAGTTCTTC
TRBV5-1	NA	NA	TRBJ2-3	CASSLPGPRSTDTQYF	TGCGCCAGCAGCTTACCGGGACCCCGTAGCACAGATACGCAGTATTTT
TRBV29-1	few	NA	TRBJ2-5	CSSFGGVTEETQYF	TGCAGCTCCTTTGGTGGGGTCACAGAAGAGACCCAGTACTTC
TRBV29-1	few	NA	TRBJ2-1	CSSHYTRGSGETQFF	TGCAGCTCCCACTATACCAGGGGTTCAGGAGAGACCCAGTTCTTC